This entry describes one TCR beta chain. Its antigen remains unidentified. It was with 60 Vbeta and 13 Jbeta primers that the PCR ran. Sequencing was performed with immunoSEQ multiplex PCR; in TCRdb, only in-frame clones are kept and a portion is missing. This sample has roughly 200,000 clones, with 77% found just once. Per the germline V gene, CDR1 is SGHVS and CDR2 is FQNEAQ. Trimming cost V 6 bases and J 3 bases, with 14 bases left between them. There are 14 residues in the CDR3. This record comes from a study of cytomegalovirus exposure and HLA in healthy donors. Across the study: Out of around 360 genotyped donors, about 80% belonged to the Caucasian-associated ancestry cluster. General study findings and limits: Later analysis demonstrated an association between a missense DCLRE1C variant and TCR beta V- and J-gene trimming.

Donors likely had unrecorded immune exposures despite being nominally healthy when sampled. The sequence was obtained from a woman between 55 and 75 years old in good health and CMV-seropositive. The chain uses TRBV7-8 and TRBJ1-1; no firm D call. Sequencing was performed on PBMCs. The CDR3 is CASSYGRFDTEAFF. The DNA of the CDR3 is TGTGCCAGCAGTTACGGGAGGTTTGACACTGAAGCTTTCTTT. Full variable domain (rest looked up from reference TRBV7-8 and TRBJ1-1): GAGVSQSPRYKVAKRGQDVALRCDPISGHVSLFWYQQALGQGPEFLTYFQNEAQLDKSGLPSDRFFAERPEGSVSTLKIQRTQQEDSAVYLCASSYGRFDTEAFFGQGTRLTVV.